This paragraph reports one T cell receptor (beta chain). The antigen remains undetermined. The CDR3 has 17 residues. V lost 1 base, J lost 4 bases, and 19 bases lay in between. The germline V gene has CDR1 KGHSH and CDR2 LQKENI. A CD45RA-negative memory subset and a CD45RA+ naive subset were separated from the CD4+ cells. As handled by the study authors: ImmunoSEQ output held junction-only sequences without quality scores, so filtering differed. The protocol was immunoSEQ multiplex PCR, while the TCRdb copy is restricted to in-frame clones and leaves out a portion. V, J and clone size reflect that table, while D and trimming were determined from the DNA. This sample carries millions of clones, 85% to 95% of them seen once, and the ten largest clones take more than 0.1%. This entry is derived from a study of shared clonotypes between healthy human individuals. Whole-study results and caveats: Only blood samples were collected, and tissue repertoires likely differ. Some naive CD4 clonotypes, roughly 4.7%, turned up in common across several donors.

V gene TRBV18 combines with J gene TRBJ2-5; no clear D. Specimen: naive CD4+ T cells sorted from blood. Documented subset: CD45RA+ positively selected. The sequence was obtained from a man aged 18 to 29 in good health. CDR3 amino acids: CASSPLISATSPETQYF. CDR3 coding DNA: TGTGCCAGCTCACCACTCATATCCGCGACATCCCCAGAGACCCAGTACTTC.